This paragraph reports one TCR beta chain. Its specificity is not known. The data stem from a study of OX40 agonist ivuxolimab in advanced cancers. Study results and limitations: Normalized T-cell clonal expansion was also low in some nonresponders. CD8+ T cells averaged more expanded clones than CD4+.

TCRdb's table, derived via immunoSEQ multiplex PCR, lists solely in-frame clones and lacks some. Counted here are 50,000 to 70,000 clones, around four fifths occurring once; the ten biggest clones make up approximately 3%. V lost 6 bases, J lost 5 bases, and 10 bases lay in between. CDR3 length: 11 residues. Germline lookup yields CDR1 SQVTM and CDR2 ANQGSEA. Patients were excluded for autoimmune disease history or systemic immunosuppression. J is TRBJ1-2 and V is TRBV29-1, with a possible D match to TRBD1 (6 bases). This material consisted of CD4+ or CD8+ T cells sorted from blood, taken in a trial of the OX40 agonist ivuxolimab. The origin of this receptor is an adult with an advanced solid tumor such as melanoma, head and neck, liver or kidney cancer. CDR3 residues: CSVPGQYGYTF. CDR3 coding DNA: TGCAGCGTCCCCGGACAGTATGGCTACACCTTC.